This is a list of T cell receptor beta chains from one sample in a study of early T cells in non-severe SARS-CoV-2 infection. TCRdb called the 5' RACE reads again in MiXCR, with one record for every CDR3 protein. Altogether under 140,000 distinct CDR3 sequences are present, roughly 12% being singletons, with the ten largest covering approximately 3.5%. Sequencing was performed on whole blood, taken at baseline. The receptor source for this set is an adult who was a healthcare worker with PCR-confirmed SARS-CoV-2 infection or an uninfected control (not recorded which). Both conserved end residues are part of each CDR3. The order of the fields is V gene, CDR3 length, J gene, CDR3 protein.

TRBV6-5	15	TRBJ2-2	CDSSSWTANTGELFF
TRBV20-1	15	TRBJ2-1	CSVGILAPGYNEQFF
TRBV18	15	TRBJ1-1	CASSPPGGAGAEAFF
TRBV7-3	15	TRBJ1-3	CASSLGGTAGNTIYF
TRBV29-1	15	TRBJ2-7	CSVAGLAGGRDEQYF
TRBV7-9	13	TRBJ1-1	CASSRGTDTEAFF
TRBV2	16	TRBJ2-2	CARRLAGGPRTGELFF
TRBV7-3	13	TRBJ1-1	CASSSSGGTEAFF
TRBV7-2	14	TRBJ2-3	CASRFSVRTDTQYF
TRBV6-5	15	TRBJ2-3	CASSQAEVGTDTQYF
TRBV7-9	15	TRBJ1-2	CASSLAPTSSYGYTF
TRBV5-1	16	TRBJ2-3	CASSVTVRGGTDTQYF
TRBV7-7	16	TRBJ2-2	CASSPIALANTGELFF
TRBV15	19	TRBJ2-7	CATSSPLGRTSGSLSEQYF
TRBV5-6	17	TRBJ1-6	CASSLVERTGLDSPLHF
TRBV7-9	15	TRBJ1-1	CASSLEGTVNTEAFF
TRBV5-1	15	TRBJ2-7	CASSLGESAHYEQYF
TRBV14	17	TRBJ1-2	CASSQLTGGATNYGYTF
TRBV29-1	14	TRBJ2-1	CSVSASGSVYEQFF
TRBV3-1	15	TRBJ2-1	CASSLFPGQDAEQFF
TRBV7-2	15	TRBJ2-3	CASSLGTPYTDTQYF
TRBV5-5	12	TRBJ2-3	CASSLDFRMQYF
TRBV2	15	TRBJ2-7	CASTGPSGGSYEQYF
TRBV3-1	15	TRBJ1-1	CASSLQGGLNTEAFF
TRBV2	16	TRBJ1-1	CASRTEGRTMNTEAFF
TRBV29-1	14	TRBJ1-1	CSVVRQGAPTEAFF
TRBV5-1	14	TRBJ2-3	CASSARTATDTQYF
TRBV5-6	15	TRBJ2-3	CASSSSGGSTDTQYF
TRBV29-1	12	TRBJ1-2	CSGGGQAVGYTF
TRBV4-1	16	TRBJ1-1	CASSHYRDLRNTEAFF
TRBV3-1	12	TRBJ1-1	CASSQSSSEAFF
TRBV2	14	TRBJ2-2	CASSVRGNTGELFF
TRBV5-1	15	TRBJ2-7	CASSFREGRTYEQYF
TRBV28	14	TRBJ2-2	CASSLVATTGELFF
TRBV4-2	15	TRBJ1-2	CASSHAGTGNYGYTF
TRBV5-5	14	TRBJ1-6	CASTTGSYNSPLHF
TRBV6-2/TRBV6-3	13	TRBJ2-7	CASSSVTSYEQYF
TRBV12-3/TRBV12-4	17	TRBJ2-1	CASSAWGSGRAGNEQFF
TRBV7-9	13	TRBJ1-2	CASSLRTNYGYTF
TRBV20-1	19	TRBJ2-1	CSARFRYTGRWGSYNEQFF
TRBV7-9	15	TRBJ2-3	CASSLNGLGTDTQYF
TRBV5-1	15	TRBJ2-5	CASSLQVPQTETQYF
TRBV18	14	TRBJ1-2	CASSPDRAYNRYTF
TRBV5-4	16	TRBJ2-1	CASSFDPSGRVYEQFF
TRBV29-1	15	TRBJ2-2	CSVAPWDRDTGELFF
TRBV3-1	16	TRBJ1-2	CASSRKRGIETQGYTF